This T cell receptor beta chain is drawn from a study of response to subunit inactivated influenza vaccine. MiXCR, run by TCRdb on the RT-PCR reads, gives a single entry per CDR3 protein. The profile shows 550,000 to 600,000 distinct CDR3 sequences, approximately 10% of them singletons. CDR3 length equals 15 residues. Trimming removed 0 bases at V and 4 bases at J, with 13 bases between. CDR1 MGHRA and CDR2 YSYEKL come from the germline V gene. This clonotype was counted a few times. Its antigen is still unknown. Study-level findings and limits: It was the authors' suggestion that each seasonal influenza vaccination recruits few new T cells.

The V call is TRBV4-1, the J call TRBJ2-7, with D possibly being TRBD2 (5 bases). This clonotype was sampled from a man between 50 and 59 years old who received an inactivated influenza vaccine. Sequences were derived from PBMCs from blood, sampled on the day of vaccination. This CDR3 reads CASSQEEGIPYEQYF. The CDR3 DNA is TGCGCCAGCAGCCAAGAAGAGGGTATACCATACGAGCAGTACTTC.